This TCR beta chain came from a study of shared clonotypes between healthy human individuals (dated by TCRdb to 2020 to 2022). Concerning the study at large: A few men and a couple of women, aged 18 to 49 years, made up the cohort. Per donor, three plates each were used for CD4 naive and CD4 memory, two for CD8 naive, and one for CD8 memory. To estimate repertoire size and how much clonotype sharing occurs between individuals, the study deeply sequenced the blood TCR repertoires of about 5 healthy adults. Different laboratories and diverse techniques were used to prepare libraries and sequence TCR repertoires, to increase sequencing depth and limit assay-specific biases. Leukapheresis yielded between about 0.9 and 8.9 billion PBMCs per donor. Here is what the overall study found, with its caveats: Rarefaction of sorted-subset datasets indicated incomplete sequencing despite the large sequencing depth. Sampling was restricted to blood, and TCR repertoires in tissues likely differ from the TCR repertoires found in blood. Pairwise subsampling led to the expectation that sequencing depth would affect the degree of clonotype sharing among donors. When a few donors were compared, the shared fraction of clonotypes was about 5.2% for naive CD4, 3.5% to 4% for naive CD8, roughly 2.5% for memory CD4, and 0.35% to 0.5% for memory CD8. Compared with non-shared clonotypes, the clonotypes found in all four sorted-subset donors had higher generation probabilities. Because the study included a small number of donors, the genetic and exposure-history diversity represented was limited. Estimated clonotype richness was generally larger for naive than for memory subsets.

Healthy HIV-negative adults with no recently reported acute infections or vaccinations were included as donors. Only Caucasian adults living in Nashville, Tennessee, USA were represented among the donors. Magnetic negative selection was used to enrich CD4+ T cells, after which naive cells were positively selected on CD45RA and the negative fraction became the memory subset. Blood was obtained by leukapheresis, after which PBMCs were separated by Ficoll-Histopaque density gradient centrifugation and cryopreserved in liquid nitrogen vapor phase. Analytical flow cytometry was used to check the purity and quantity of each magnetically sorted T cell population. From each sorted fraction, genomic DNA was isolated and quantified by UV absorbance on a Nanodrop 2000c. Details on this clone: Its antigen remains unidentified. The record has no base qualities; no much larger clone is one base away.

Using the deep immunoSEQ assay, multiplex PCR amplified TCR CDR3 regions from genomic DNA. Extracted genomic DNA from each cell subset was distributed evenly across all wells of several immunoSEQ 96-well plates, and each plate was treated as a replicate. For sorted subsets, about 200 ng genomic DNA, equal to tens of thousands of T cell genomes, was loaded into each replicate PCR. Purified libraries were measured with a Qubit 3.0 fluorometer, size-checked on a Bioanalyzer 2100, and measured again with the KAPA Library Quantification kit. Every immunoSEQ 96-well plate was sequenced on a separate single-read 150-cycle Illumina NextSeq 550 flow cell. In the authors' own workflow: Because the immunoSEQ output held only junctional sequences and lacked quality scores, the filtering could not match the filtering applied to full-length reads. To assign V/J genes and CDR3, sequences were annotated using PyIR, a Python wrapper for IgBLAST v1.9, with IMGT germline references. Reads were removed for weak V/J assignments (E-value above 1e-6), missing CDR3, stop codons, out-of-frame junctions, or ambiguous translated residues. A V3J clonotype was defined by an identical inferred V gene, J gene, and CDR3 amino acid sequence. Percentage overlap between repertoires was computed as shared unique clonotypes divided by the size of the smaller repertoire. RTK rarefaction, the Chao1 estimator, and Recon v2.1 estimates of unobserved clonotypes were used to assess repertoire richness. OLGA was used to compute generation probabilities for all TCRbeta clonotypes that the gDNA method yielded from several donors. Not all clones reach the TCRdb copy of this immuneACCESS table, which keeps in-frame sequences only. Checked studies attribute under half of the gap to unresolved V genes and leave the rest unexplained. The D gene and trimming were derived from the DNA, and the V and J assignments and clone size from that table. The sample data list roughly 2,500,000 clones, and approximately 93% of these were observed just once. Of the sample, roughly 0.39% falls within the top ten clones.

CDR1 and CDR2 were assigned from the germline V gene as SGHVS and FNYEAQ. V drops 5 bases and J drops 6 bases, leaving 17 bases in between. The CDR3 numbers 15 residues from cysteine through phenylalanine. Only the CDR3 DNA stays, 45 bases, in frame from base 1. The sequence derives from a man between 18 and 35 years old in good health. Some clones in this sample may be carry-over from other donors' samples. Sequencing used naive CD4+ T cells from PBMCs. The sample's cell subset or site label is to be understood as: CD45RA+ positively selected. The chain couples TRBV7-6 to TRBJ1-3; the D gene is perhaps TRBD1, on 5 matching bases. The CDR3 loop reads CASSPTASLLNTIYF. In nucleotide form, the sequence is TGTGCCAGCAGCCCGACAGCGTCCTTGTTAAACACCATATATTTT.